Below, 22 T cell receptor beta chains from the same sample are listed, as sequenced in a study. TCRdb processed the 5' RACE reads anew with MiXCR; each CDR3 protein has one entry. Of 50,000 to 75,000 distinct CDR3 sequences in the sample, about 22% were seen once. Sequenced sample: memory CD4+ T cells sorted from a lymph node. This sample's subset: memory CD4+ T cells, CD4+CD45RO+CD25-. These receptors came from a female donor with breast cancer.

The chain couples TRBV5-1 to TRBJ2-1; 8 bases line up with TRBD1. Germline V gene data show CDR1 as SGHRS and CDR2 as YFSETQ. V lost 0 bases to trimming and J lost 6 bases; unmatched junction nucleotides: 2. This CDR3 is built from 14 residues. The CDR3 region has the DNA TGCGCCAGCAGCTTGGTACAGGGGGTCAATGAGCAGTTCTTC. This codes for CASSLVQGVNEQFF.

The sample holds a few counts of this clonotype. The chain has TRBV7-2 and TRBJ1-2, with TRBD1 identical over 11 bases. Trimming removed 5 bases from V and 7 bases from J; junction bases left unmatched: 6. Germline lookup yields CDR1 SGHTA and CDR2 FQGNSA. The CDR3 extends over 14 amino acids. CDR3 bases: TGTGCCAGCAGCGTCTGGACAGGGGGCAGTGGCTACACCTTC. Its protein is CASSVWTGGSGYTF.

The V gene is TRBV7-2, the J gene TRBJ2-6; 10 nucleotides match TRBD1. CDR3 length: 17 residues. The V segment lost 5 bases and the J segment 2 bases; nucleotides outside the gene matches: 6. CDR1 is SGHTA and CDR2 is FQGNSA in the germline V gene. In DNA form, the CDR3 reads TGTGCCAGCAGCCCAATGACAGGGGGCACTGGGGCCAACGTCCTGACTTTC. This translates into CASSPMTGGTGANVLTF.

J is TRBJ1-5 and V is TRBV4-1; 8 bases line up with TRBD1. This CDR3 is built from 13 residues. V shed 4 bases and J 10 bases; nucleotides not matched to a gene: 6. Germline CDR1 MGHRA, CDR2 YSYEKL. CDR3 coding DNA: TGCGCCAGCAGCCCAGACAGGGGTTTACCCCAGCATTTT. Amino acids: CASSPDRGLPQHF.

CDR3 DNA sequence: TGTGCCAGCAGTGAAATCGGCGTCCAGGCAGATACGCAGTATTTT. The encoded protein is CASSEIGVQADTQYF. This chain joins TRBV6-1 and TRBJ2-3; D gene uncertain. Germline values: CDR1 MNHNS, CDR2 SASEGT. V was pared by 2 bases and J by 4 bases, with 13 bases between. The CDR3 length is 15 residues.

This clonotype has more than one count but fewer than ten. CDR3 sequence (DNA): TGCGCCAGCAGCGCCGAGATGAACACTGAAGCTTTCTTT. Translation: CASSAEMNTEAFF. J is TRBJ1-1 and V is TRBV5-1; no definite D call. Germline lookup yields CDR1 SGHRS and CDR2 YFSETQ. The CDR3 sequence is 13 residues long. The ends were cut back, 4 bases at V and 0 bases at J, with 7 bases in the middle.

This clonotype was seen repeatedly, ten times or more. The chain combines TRBV5-1 with TRBJ2-7; 8 bases fit TRBD2. Germline V gene lookup returns CDR1 SGHRS and CDR2 YFSETQ. V shed 1 base and J 5 bases; nucleotides not matched to a gene: 5. This CDR3 contains 14 residues. In DNA, the CDR3 is TGCGCCAGCAGCTTGTTGCTGCGGGAGGACGAGCAGTACTTC. It yields the protein CASSLLLREDEQYF.

This clonotype was detected only a few times. CDR3 sequence (DNA): TGTGCCAGCATATCTAGGACAGGACCCCTTAGCAATCAGCCCCAGCATTTT. Translation: CASISRTGPLSNQPQHF. The chain is built from TRBV3-1 and TRBJ1-5; 7 bases agree with TRBD1. CDR1 is LGHDT, CDR2 YNNKEL, per germline (reference sequence). The CDR3 extends over 17 amino acids. The V and J ends lost 7 bases and 0 bases, in that order; junction bases with no gene match: 12.

This clonotype was seen more than once but under ten times. The V and J genes are TRBV6-2 or TRBV6-3 and TRBJ2-2; TRBD1 or TRBD2 may be the D gene (5 bases each). CDR1 and CDR2 from the germline V gene are MNHEY and SVGEGT. V gave up 6 bases and J gave up 4 bases, with 9 bases separating them. The CDR3 is 13 amino acids. The CDR3 coding sequence is TGTGCCAGCAGCCCAGGGACCACCGGGGAGCTGTTTTTT. Translation: CASSPGTTGELFF.

The rearrangement links TRBV5-1 to TRBJ2-1, with TRBD2 identical over 10 bases. This CDR3 is built from 15 residues. The V segment lost 3 bases and the J segment 3 bases; nucleotides outside the gene matches: 3. Germline V gene sequence: CDR1 SGHRS, CDR2 YFSETQ. CDR3 region: CASSSGLADYNEQFF. CDR3 sequence (DNA): TGCGCCAGCAGCTCCGGACTAGCGGACTACAATGAGCAGTTCTTC.

This clonotype was counted between two and nine times. One junction end does not reproduce the germline sequence, and a read error may be involved. The V and J genes are TRBV7-7 and TRBJ2-1; D perhaps matches TRBD1 (6 bases). Germline loops: CDR1 SSHAT, CDR2 FNYEAQ (reference sequence). The CDR3 length is 13 residues. This CDR3 reads CASSHGQSTKQFF. For the CDR3, the DNA is TGTGCTAGCAGCCACGGACAGTCGACTAAGCAGTTCTTC.

The V call is TRBV7-2, the J call TRBJ2-3; D uncertain. Germline V gives CDR1 SGHTA, CDR2 FQGNSA. The germline V and J ends were trimmed by 6 bases and 1 base, with 11 bases remaining between them. The CDR3 consists of 14 residues. Here the CDR3 reads CASSSKAGTDTQYF. The CDR3 DNA sequence: TGTGCCAGCAGTAGTAAGGCGGGCACAGATACGCAGTATTTT.

A note on this clonotype: With a much larger clone just one base away, this may be a read error. V is TRBV12-3 or TRBV12-4 and J is TRBJ2-5; D unclear. This CDR3 contains 13 residues. Here the CDR3 DNA reads TGTGCCAGCGGTTTAGTTAGATGGGAGACCCAGTACTTC. The encoded protein is CASGLVRWETQYF.

This clonotype showed up many times. The chain uses TRBV5-1 and TRBJ2-6; the D is unclear. This CDR3 contains 17 residues. CDR1 and CDR2 from the germline V gene are SGHRS and YFSETQ. Trimming removed 4 bases at V and 0 bases at J, with 14 bases between. CDR3 in amino acids: CASSILVGTSGANVLTF. The CDR3 nucleotides read TGCGCCAGCAGCATCCTTGTAGGTACCTCTGGGGCCAACGTCCTGACTTTC.

This clonotype occurred many times. This CDR3 reads CSALGQAYEQYF. The CDR3 DNA reads TGCAGCGCATTAGGACAGGCCTACGAGCAGTACTTC. The gene calls are TRBV20-1 and TRBJ2-7, with TRBD1 matching 7 bases. The CDR3 extends over 12 amino acids. Germline V gene sequence: CDR1 DFQATT, CDR2 SNEGSKA (reference sequence).

As for this clonotype: A much larger clone is a single base away; this may be a read error. This chain uses TRBV20-1 with TRBJ1-2, with D tentatively TRBD1 (6 bases). This CDR3 is built from 14 residues. The germline V and J ends were trimmed by 0 bases and 7 bases, with 15 bases remaining between them. Germline V gene sequence: CDR1 DFQATT, CDR2 SNEGSKA (reference sequence). The chain's CDR3 is CSARDQGRSCGYTF. The CDR3 DNA is TGCAGTGCTAGAGATCAGGGGCGAAGCTGTGGCTACACCTTC.

This clonotype was detected ten times or more. The J gene is TRBJ1-5, the V gene TRBV30; D uncertain. This CDR3 has 13 residues. Trimming shortened V by 4 bases and J by 6 bases, and 13 bases separated the two germline ends. Germline V lookup: CDR1 GTSNPN, CDR2 SVGIG (reference sequence). The CDR3 sequence: CAWTSWLGQPQHF. The CDR3 nucleotides read TGTGCCTGGACATCGTGGTTGGGTCAGCCCCAGCATTTT. The full variable domain, with the rest looked up from reference TRBV30 and TRBJ1-5, is SQTIHQWPATLVQPVGSPLSLECTVEGTSNPNLYWYRQAAGRGLQLLFYSVGIGQISSEVPQNLSASRPQDRQFILSSKKLLLSDSGFYLCAWTSWLGQPQHFGDGTRLSIL.

This clonotype was seen ten or more times. This chain joins TRBV6-5 and TRBJ2-3; TRBD1 aligns across 7 bases. Per the germline V gene, CDR1 is MNHEY and CDR2 is SVGAGI. The trim removed 10 bases at V and 4 bases at J, leaving 11 bases unmatched. The CDR3 is made up of 14 amino acids. CDR3 region: CATRTGDRADTQYF. Here the CDR3 DNA reads TGTGCCACCCGTACAGGGGATAGGGCAGATACGCAGTATTTT.

This clonotype was seen a few times. The rearrangement joins TRBV6-5 to TRBJ2-7; tentatively, D is TRBD1 (6 bases). V was cut by 3 bases and J by 6 bases, with 18 bases left in between. The CDR3 is made up of 15 amino acids. CDR1 MNHEY and CDR2 SVGAGI come from the germline V gene. The CDR3 DNA follows: TGTGCCAGCAGTTATGTTACAGGGATTTTCTCCGAGCAGTACTTC. Amino acids: CASSYVTGIFSEQYF.

On this clonotype: One end of the junction varies from germline; a read error may be responsible. This chain links TRBV7-2 with TRBJ2-6; D unresolved. This CDR3 contains 17 residues. CDR1 SGHTA and CDR2 FQGNSA come from the germline V gene. This CDR3 is CASGLVVSGSGANVLTF. The DNA of the CDR3 is TGTGCCAGCGGCTTAGTAGTCTCGGGCTCTGGGGCCAACGTCCTGACTTTC. Complete variable domain (other parts from reference TRBV7-2 and TRBJ2-6): GAGVSQSPSNKVTEKGKDVELRCDPISGHTALYWYRQSLGQGLEFLIYFQGNSAPDKSGLPSDRFSAERTGGSVSTLTIQRTQQEDSAVYLCASGLVVSGSGANVLTFGAGSRLTVL.

This clonotype was counted between two and nine times. This rearrangement joins TRBV5-5 to TRBJ2-2, with D perhaps TRBD1 or TRBD2 (7 bases each). Germline V gene data show CDR1 as SGHKS and CDR2 as YYEKEE (reference sequence). Trimming removed 5 bases at V and 4 bases at J, with 18 bases between. CDR3 size: 16 residues. CDR3: CASSRGLADLTGELFF. In nucleotides, the CDR3 is TGTGCCAGCAGTAGGGGGCTAGCGGACCTCACCGGGGAGCTGTTTTTT. Drawing the rest from reference TRBV5-5 and TRBJ2-2, the complete variable domain is DAGVTQSPTHLIKTRGQQVTLRCSPISGHKSVSWYQQVLGQGPQFIFQYYEKEERGRGNFPDRFSARQFPNYSSELNVNALLLGDSALYLCASSRGLADLTGELFFGEGSRLTVL.

With respect to this clonotype: The CDR3 ends on some other residue instead of the conserved phenylalanine or tryptophan, so this is likely a read error. The chain is built from TRBV5-1 and TRBJ2-5; D is perhaps TRBD1 (5 bases). Trimming took off 0 bases at V and 5 bases at J, with 17 bases between the two ends. Germline values: CDR1 SGHRS, CDR2 YFSETQ. CDR3 size: 16 residues. The chain's CDR3 is CASSLAPQGTSETQYY. The CDR3 DNA sequence: TGCGCCAGCAGCTTGGCCCCGCAGGGAACCAGTGAGACCCAGTACTAC.